This T cell receptor (beta chain) was obtained from a study of vaccination and CD4 T cells after COVID-19. Whole-study context: Overlapping spike pools from SARS-CoV-2 and HCoV-NL63, HCoV-OC43 and HCoV-229E served as culture stimuli.

Treatment meaning: roughly 10-day PBMC culture with coronavirus spike peptide pools or control peptides (ViraFEST assay). T cells were expanded with peptide pools, and expanded clonotypes were identified by TCR sequencing. About this clonotype: The antigen remains undetermined.

Germline CDR1 is SGHDT and CDR2 is YYEEEE. V shed 4 bases and J 11 bases; nucleotides not matched to a gene: 22. CDR3 length equals 17 residues. Sequence data for DNA of cultured CD4+ T cells were generated by the Oncomine TCR Beta short-read assay. TCRdb called the PCR reads again in MiXCR, with one record for every CDR3 protein. The sample holds about 20,000 distinct CDR3 sequences, about 66% seen once. This clonotype was sampled from a human donor who had recovered from COVID-19. The material sequenced was CD4+ T cells from blood, cultured in vitro. The J gene is TRBJ1-2, the V gene TRBV5-6; 8 bases match TRBD1. In nucleotides, the CDR3 is TGTGCCAGCAGCGTCACCTCCGGGACAGGAGGACTATGGGGTTACACCTTC. This gives the protein CASSVTSGTGGLWGYTF. Full variable domain (remainder filled in from reference TRBV5-6 and TRBJ1-2): DAGVTQSPTHLIKTRGQQVTLRCSPKSGHDTVSWYQQALGQGPQFIFQYYEEEERQRGNFPDRFSGHQFPNYSSELNVNALLLGDSALYLCASSVTSGTGGLWGYTFGSGTRLTVV.